This TCR beta chain was profiled in a study of identifying expanded T cells in peripheral blood. Study-level findings and limits: Differentially abundant clones: about 1.2 between replicates, 15 to 17 at two to three weeks, 18 to 20 at four. Two-week clone count variance significantly increased as total template count grew.

Healthy donors had no documented immune events, such as infections, while sampled. This clone was recorded once. No antigen is known for it. Clones were sequenced by immunoSEQ multiplex PCR, and TCRdb holds only the in-frame ones, with some missing. Counted here are about 110,000 clones, 88% occurring once; the ten biggest clones make up roughly 7.6%. V dropped 5 bases and J dropped 14 bases, with 21 bases sitting between them. CDR1 and CDR2 from the germline V gene are SEHNR and FQNEAQ (reference sequence). The CDR3 covers 14 residues. The chain couples TRBV7-9 to TRBJ2-2, with TRBD1 as a possible D gene (6 bases). The material sequenced was blood. This receptor was obtained from a person between 18 and 75 years old in good health. The CDR3 DNA follows: TGTGCCAGCAGCGAGTACAGGGAGCGATTGAGACTGTTTTTT. Its translation: CASSEYRERLRLFF.